This section outlines one T cell receptor beta chain sequence together with its context. Its antigen is as yet unknown. The data derive from a study of OX40 agonist ivuxolimab in advanced cancers. At the level of the study: Ivuxolimab, which patients received intravenously every 2 weeks, was dosed at 0.01 to 10 mg/kg. Study outcomes and limitations: At 0.1 to 3.0 mg/kg and by week 6, clonal expansion occurred in CD4+ and CD8+ blood T cells.

CDR1 is SGDLS, CDR2 YYNGEE, per germline. Trimming pared 0 bases from V and 8 bases from J, leaving 11 bases between. This CDR3 has 13 residues. Samples were taken at baseline and on day 1 of cycles 4 and 7. Only in-frame clones appear in the TCRdb table, and some are missing; sequencing was by immunoSEQ multiplex PCR. The sample consists of some 64,000 clones, approximately 92% of them appearing once. The chain links TRBV9 to TRBJ1-2; no firm D call. The receptor comes from an adult with an advanced solid tumor such as melanoma, head and neck, liver or kidney cancer. Sequenced material: CD4+ or CD8+ T cells sorted from blood, taken in a trial of the OX40 agonist ivuxolimab. CDR3 in amino acids: CASSVGERFGYTF. The CDR3 nucleotides are TGTGCCAGCAGCGTAGGAGAGCGGTTCGGCTACACCTTC. Variable domain in full (rest from reference TRBV9 and TRBJ1-2): DSGVTQTPKHLITATGQRVTLRCSPRSGDLSVYWYQQSLDQGLQFLIQYYNGEERAKGNILERFSAQQFPDLHSELNLSSLELGDSALYFCASSVGERFGYTFGSGTRLTVV.